A selection of T cell receptor beta chains follows, all from one sample in a study of blood T cell repertoires in COVID-19. This table comes from immunoSEQ multiplex PCR, and its TCRdb copy is limited to in-frame clones, with some not included. The data show over 150,000 clones, around 90% seen once. Sequenced material: peripheral blood. All receptors derive from a man between 18 and 29 years old with COVID-19, enrolled during active disease. The CDR3 runs from the conserved cysteine through the conserved F or W. The size of a clone is reported for some rows only, either as once, few or many, or as a class for expanded clones.

J gene,clone size,V gene,CDR3 protein
TRBJ1-4,-,TRBV28,CAITGPGGEKLLF
TRBJ2-1,-,TRBV5-6,CASSLGDNEQFF
TRBJ2-2,-,TRBV7-2,CASSSNSGELFF
TRBJ1-1,-,TRBV12-3/TRBV12-4,CASSFPMNTEAFF
TRBJ2-2,-,TRBV28,CASSTSGRVTGELFF
TRBJ2-1,-,TRBV7-9,CASSQGLAVAEDEQFF
TRBJ2-1,few,TRBV19,CASSASSGTYNEQFF
TRBJ2-6,once,TRBV10-3,CAIGLSSSGANVLTF
TRBJ1-2,-,TRBV7-9,CASSSRDRDGYTF
TRBJ2-7,-,TRBV11-2,CASSLAQGLGYEQYF
TRBJ2-7,-,TRBV28,CASSWATGLYEQYF
TRBJ1-2,once,TRBV9,CASNTGGFNYGYTF
TRBJ2-1,-,TRBV7-8,CASSYPGLAVEQFF
TRBJ2-1,once,TRBV21-1,CASSKLGQGPNEQFF
TRBJ1-1,-,TRBV19,CASSLQGAHGTEAFF
TRBJ1-1,-,TRBV4-3,CASSQAGGNTEAFF
TRBJ2-1,-,TRBV7-6,CASSPTSGVHDEQFF
TRBJ1-2,few,TRBV7-8,CASSTSYSSGYTF
TRBJ1-6,-,TRBV19,CAKEEGKTSPLHF
TRBJ2-7,-,TRBV28,CASSLPTSGSMRVQYF
TRBJ1-5,-,TRBV5-8,CASSRDGQSGQPQHF
TRBJ2-7,-,TRBV5-1,CASSPPQSAYEQYF
TRBJ1-4,-,TRBV19,CASSILSGLNEKLLF
TRBJ1-1,-,TRBV5-1,CASSLEGGGTEAFF
TRBJ2-1,-,TRBV7-8,CASSHGGGPQGQFF
TRBJ2-7,-,TRBV7-2,CASSWGYSGNFYEQYF
TRBJ1-5,-,TRBV2,CASSLKGARVFSNQPQHF
TRBJ1-5,once,TRBV28,CASSYRVGQPQHF
TRBJ2-7,-,TRBV9,CASSVGRGTYEQYF
TRBJ1-2,-,TRBV24-1,CATSDPGRGGYTF
TRBJ2-1,-,TRBV19,CASSIGTAGHEQFF
TRBJ2-3,once,TRBV2,CAGVDSDTQYF
TRBJ1-3,-,TRBV12-3/TRBV12-4,CASRERSGNTIYF
TRBJ2-7,-,TRBV4-2,CASSHALWDTSYEQYF
TRBJ1-5,-,TRBV15,CATSSRGQGGNQPQHF
TRBJ2-1,-,TRBV7-2,CASSTSGRRNEQFF
TRBJ2-2,-,TRBV6-6,CASRPTSEGELFF
TRBJ1-5,few,TRBV30,CAWNEGGYSNQPQHF
TRBJ2-7,-,TRBV6-2/TRBV6-3,CASSFPGQGISYEQYF
TRBJ2-3,-,TRBV7-2,CASSLEAAGVPDTQYF
TRBJ2-7,-,TRBV3-1/TRBV3-2,CASSQRDWPYEQYF
TRBJ2-3,-,TRBV7-9,CASSTERGTSTDTQYF
TRBJ2-1,-,TRBV29-1,CSVDTGSSYNEQFF
TRBJ2-3,-,TRBV5-4,CASSLGSSDTQYF
TRBJ1-5,-,TRBV6-5,CASSAGTSNQPQHF
TRBJ2-2,many,TRBV4-2,CASSLIGGAGELFF
TRBJ2-2,-,TRBV6-6,CASSSLNTGELFF
TRBJ2-7,-,TRBV9,CASSVGQGPLYEQYF
TRBJ2-1,-,TRBV19,CASTAQREGFEQFF